This T cell receptor (beta chain) derives from a study of T cell changes during pregnancy in multiple sclerosis. This CDR3 has 18 amino acids. V lost 2 bases to trimming and J lost 0 bases; unmatched junction nucleotides: 7. CDR1 and CDR2 from the germline V gene are WSHSY and SAAADI. Assay: immunoSEQ multiplex PCR; the TCRdb copy retains only in-frame clones and omits some. The sample contains roughly 48,000 clones, 88% of which appear only once. The chain is built from TRBV10-2 and TRBJ2-1, with TRBD2 matching over 10 bases. The sequence derives from a female donor with multiple sclerosis, enrolled in a pregnancy study. The specimen comprised CD4+ T cells from peripheral blood mononuclear cells, sampled in the second trimester of pregnancy. The CDR3 protein is CASSERLAGGVSYNEQFF. CDR3 coding DNA: TGCGCCAGCAGTGAGCGACTAGCGGGTGGGGTCTCCTACAATGAGCAGTTCTTC.